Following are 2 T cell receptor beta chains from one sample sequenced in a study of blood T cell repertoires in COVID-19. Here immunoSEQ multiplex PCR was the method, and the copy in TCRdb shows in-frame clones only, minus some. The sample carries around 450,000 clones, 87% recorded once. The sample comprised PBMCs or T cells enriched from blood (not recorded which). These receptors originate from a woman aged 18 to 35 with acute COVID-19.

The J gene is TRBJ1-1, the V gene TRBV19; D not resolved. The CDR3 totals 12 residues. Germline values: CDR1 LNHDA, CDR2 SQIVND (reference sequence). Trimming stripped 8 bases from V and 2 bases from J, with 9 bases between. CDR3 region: CASSDFNTEAFF. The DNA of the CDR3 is TGTGCCAGTTCTGACTTTAACACTGAAGCTTTCTTT.

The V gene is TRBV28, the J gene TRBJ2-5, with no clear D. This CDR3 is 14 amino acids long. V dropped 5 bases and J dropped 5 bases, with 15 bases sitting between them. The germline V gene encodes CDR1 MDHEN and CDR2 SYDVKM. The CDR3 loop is CASSVRLPGETQYF. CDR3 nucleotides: TGTGCCAGCAGTGTTCGGCTCCCCGGGGAGACCCAGTACTTC. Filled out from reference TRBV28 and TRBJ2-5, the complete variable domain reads DVKVTQSSRYLVKRTGEKVFLECVQDMDHENMFWYRQDPGLGLRLIYFSYDVKMKEKGDIPEGYSVSREKKERFSLILESASTNQTSMYLCASSVRLPGETQYFGPGTRLLVL.